This T cell receptor (beta chain) came from a study of OX40 agonist ivuxolimab in advanced cancers. Study results and limitations: Certain nonresponders additionally had low normalized T-cell clonal expansion.

On cycle 4 day 1 and cycle 7 day 1, as well as at baseline, blood was sampled. The table came from immunoSEQ multiplex PCR; TCRdb's copy has only in-frame clones and leaves some out. Here the sample spans some 100,000 clones, more than 75% being singletons. The CDR3 has 12 amino acids. Germline V lookup: CDR1 LNHDA, CDR2 SQIVND (reference sequence). Points on this clone: Its specificity is not known. A junction end diverges from the germline sequence, so it may reflect a read error.

This receptor was identified in an adult with an advanced solid tumor such as melanoma, head and neck, liver or kidney cancer. The material was CD4+ or CD8+ T cells sorted from blood, obtained in a trial of the OX40 agonist ivuxolimab. The chain joins TRBV19 to TRBJ1-2; no clear D gene. CDR3 sequence reads: CASSLPPLLTSF. Written as DNA, the CDR3 is TGTGCCAGTAGTTTACCGCCGCTTTTGACCTCCTTC.